This T cell receptor beta chain is from a study of T-cell memory formation after mild COVID-19 (dated by TCRdb to 2020 to 2022). Some background on the complete study: TCR sequence clusters from the two donors were found to be largely donor specific. T-cell clones expanding and contracting after mild COVID-19 in a couple of donors were tracked by longitudinal TCRalpha and TCRbeta repertoire sequencing. Two young, previously healthy adult volunteers made up the cohort, one male and one female.

What the research found in general, with its limitations: The second-wave clones that peaked on day 37 were not confirmed to be SARS-CoV-2 specific. Only a couple of mild cases were covered by the study, and larger cohorts that include severe cases with pre-infection samples were considered necessary. From day 15 to 85, contracting clones showed balanced CD4/CD8 phenotypes, whereas a second wave of clones that expanded from day 15 to 37 leaned towards CD4+. Some responding clones were detected in pre-infection memory, which suggested that pre-existing cross-reactive memory T cells had joined the SARS-CoV-2 response. Contracting CD4+ clones turned up mainly in the CM and EM memory subsets, whereas EMRA was where CD8+ clones were enriched.

V lost 6 bases and J lost 1 base; the stretch between them is 10 bases long. The CDR3 starts with the cysteine, ends with the phenylalanine, and has 13 residues. This entry keeps only the CDR3 DNA: 39 bases, framed from base 1. Sequencing took place on an Illumina NovaSeq 6000. Using 5'RACE with constant-segment primers, TCRalpha and TCRbeta cDNA libraries were constructed, with sample barcodes and unique molecular identifiers added in the process. Trizol reagent was used to extract RNA from every sample. Amplification of the libraries took two PCR steps, and the second step added a second sample barcode plus Illumina TruSeq adapters. Sequencing of the libraries was done on an Illumina NovaSeq, producing 2 x 150 bp paired-end reads. In the source study's methods: With migec v1.2.7, reads were demultiplexed and then collapsed into UMI-guided consensus sequences. With mixcr v2.1.11, UMI consensuses were aligned to TRA and TRB V and J templates and assembled into clonotypes. A clonotype was counted as expanded or contracted only if both edgeR and NoisET called the change significant, with noise models trained on biological replicates. For edgeR calls, a false discovery rate-adjusted p below 0.01 and a log2 fold-change threshold of 1 were applied. As an exploratory analysis of dynamics, max-normalized trajectories of the 1000 most abundant clonotypes were examined by PCA with hierarchical clustering. Separately sequenced CD4+ and CD8+ repertoires were used to assign a CD4 or CD8 phenotype to each responding clone. The raw public reads went through TCRdb reprocessing: fastp at Q25, MiXCR clone calling, in-frame beta chains kept. Rows with a matching CDR3 protein are joined into one entry that keeps the most common DNA and genes. TCRdb's processing, not the study's, gives the V and J calls here. In all, the sample holds approximately 500,000 distinct CDR3 sequences, and around 27% of those were seen once. 9.5% to 15% of the sample is in the top ten clones.

As regards this clonotype: This clone's antigen is unknown. Base qualities were left out, and no much larger clone turns up one base away.

Ficoll-Paque density gradient centrifugation was the method used to isolate PBMCs. Sequencing was done on a sample of PBMCs or a T cell subset sorted from them (not recorded which). This receptor was taken from an adult woman who had mild COVID-19 (a few samples of this study predate the infection). The sample titles of this study are shuffled in the database, so cell type and time point are left out; the donor was told from shared clones. The chain is encoded by TRBV12-3 or TRBV12-4 joined to TRBJ2-7; the D gene is perhaps TRBD1, from 5 matching bases. For the CDR3, the sequence is CASRETASYEQYF. The nucleotide sequence reads as follows: TGTGCCAGCAGGGAGACAGCGTCCTACGAGCAGTACTTC.